This T cell receptor (beta chain) is drawn from a study of blood T cell repertoires in COVID-19. Study in general: COVID-19 samples collected from the United States, Italy and Spain covered acute and convalescent phases.

This table comes from immunoSEQ multiplex PCR, and its TCRdb copy is limited to in-frame clones, with some not included. The sample includes roughly 260,000 clones, about nine tenths seen only once; the top ten take around 2.6%. The TCR was taken from a woman aged 25 to 39 with acute COVID-19. Specimen: PBMCs or T cells enriched from blood (not recorded which).

The CDR3 protein is CASSIGQTEAFF. CDR3 nucleotides: TGTGCCAGTAGTATTGGACAGACTGAAGCTTTCTTT. The chain combines TRBV19 with TRBJ1-1; TRBD1 is a possible D gene (6 bases). Trimming stripped 3 bases from V and 5 bases from J, with 7 bases between. This CDR3 spans 12 amino acids. CDR1 is LNHDA and CDR2 is SQIVND in the germline V gene (reference sequence).